This T cell receptor (beta chain) was captured in a study of shared clonotypes between healthy human individuals. Study in general: The study used three CD4 naive, three CD4 memory, two CD8 naive and one CD8 memory plate per donor. Whole-study results and caveats: Naive subsets generally exceeded memory subsets in estimated richness.

Naive CD8 cells were CD45RO-negative, positively selected for CCR7, excluding terminally differentiated effector memory CD45RA+ cells. Per the germline V gene, CDR1 is LGHNA and CDR2 is YSLEER. V lost 1 base, J lost 4 bases, and 7 bases lay in between. This CDR3 comprises 14 residues. The protocol was immunoSEQ multiplex PCR, while the TCRdb copy is restricted to in-frame clones and leaves out a portion. The sample carries more than 2 million clones, about 95% recorded once. Worth noting for this clone: Antigen: not known.

The chain employs TRBV4-3 and TRBJ2-2; D gene ambiguous. This receptor was obtained from a man aged 18 to 29 in good health. Sequenced input: naive CD8+ T cells sorted from blood. This chain's CDR3 is CASSQGTFTGELFF. The CDR3 region has the DNA TGCGCCAGCAGCCAAGGGACCTTCACCGGGGAGCTGTTTTTT.